This TCR beta chain derives from a study of Ad26.COV2.S vaccination and SARS-CoV-2 variants. In the study overall: Intramuscularly, Ad26.COV2.S was given either once or twice, 56 days apart.

On this clone: Its antigen is as yet unknown.

Treatment given: around 19 received Ad26.COV2.S at low or high dose, single or two shots; several received placebo; per-sample allocation not given. All samples were drawn on day 63, counting from the first vaccine or placebo injection. Measured with immunoSEQ multiplex PCR; TCRdb has only the in-frame clones, and not every one. The repertoire consists of hundreds of thousands of clones, with nearly 90% occurring once and the leading ten covering just over 2.5%. The length of the CDR3 is 15 residues. In germline, CDR1 is SQVTM, CDR2 ANQGSEA. The J segment lost 3 bases and the V segment lost 6 bases, leaving 12 bases of the junction unmatched. Study results and limitations: After vaccination, substantial breadth of spike-specific CD8+ and CD4+ responses was reported.

This sequence was found in a person between 18 and 65 years old who received the Ad26.COV2.S COVID-19 vaccine or a placebo. The chain uses TRBV29-1 and TRBJ2-3, with 7 positions matching TRBD1. Specimen: peripheral blood, collected in a trial of Ad26.COV2.S vaccine versus placebo. The CDR3 sequence is CSVRGLSDITDTQYF. Written as DNA, the CDR3 is TGCAGCGTGAGGGGGCTCTCGGATATAACAGATACGCAGTATTTT.